These 12 T cell receptor beta chains originate from one sample sequenced in a study of cytomegalovirus exposure and HLA in healthy donors. 60 Vbeta and 13 Jbeta primers were used in PCR. Data came from immunoSEQ multiplex PCR; TCRdb stores just in-frame clones and leaves some out. The repertoire holds 65,000 to 85,000 clones, with roughly 88% as singletons. Sequencing was carried out using PBMCs. These TCRs come from a woman in her 30s in good health and CMV-seronegative.

This chain joins TRBV4-1 and TRBJ2-1; 12 positions match TRBD2. Germline V gives CDR1 MGHRA, CDR2 YSYEKL. The CDR3 has 19 residues. With V trimmed by 3 bases and J by 0 bases, 9 bases remained unmatched. The chain's CDR3 is CASSQDSTSGRSSYNEQFF. The CDR3 nucleotides read TGCGCCAGCAGCCAGGACTCAACTAGCGGGAGGAGCTCCTACAATGAGCAGTTCTTC.

In DNA, the CDR3 is TGTGCCAGCAGAGGACTAGCGGGCAACACCGGGGAGCTGTTTTTT. Translating gives CASRGLAGNTGELFF. This sequence joins TRBV7-2 and TRBJ2-2; 11 positions agree with TRBD2. Trimming at V came to 6 bases and at J to 2 bases, leaving 2 bases not matched to a gene. This CDR3 region has 15 residues. Germline V gene lookup returns CDR1 SGHTA and CDR2 FQGNSA.

The V call is TRBV11-3, the J call TRBJ2-7; a possible D gene is TRBD2 (5 bases). The CDR3 is made up of 13 amino acids. Deletions cut 5 bases from V and 3 bases from J, with 11 bases between. Looked up from germline, CDR1 is SGHNT and CDR2 is YENEEA. The CDR3 loop is CASSPLGYYEQYF. CDR3 DNA sequence: TGTGCCAGCAGCCCACTAGGCTACTACGAGCAGTACTTC.

CDR3 amino acids: CASSLAGQPQHF. The CDR3 DNA sequence: TGCGCCAGCAGCTTGGCAGGTCAGCCCCAGCATTTT. The rearrangement uses TRBV5-1 and TRBJ1-5; no reliable D call. Germline CDR1 reads SGHRS; CDR2 reads YFSETQ. This CDR3 is 12 amino acids long. Trimming took 0 bases from V and 6 from J, leaving 4 bases between them.

The chain has TRBV18 and TRBJ1-2, with TRBD1 matching 8 bases. V was pared by 3 bases and J by 7 bases, with 7 bases of the junction left unmatched. The CDR3 has 14 amino acids. Looked up from germline, CDR1 is KGHSH and CDR2 is LQKENI. The CDR3 sequence: CASSPLGQESGYTF. Written as DNA, the CDR3 is TGTGCCAGCTCACCTTTGGGACAGGAAAGTGGCTACACCTTC.

J is TRBJ2-3 and V is TRBV19, with 10 bases matching TRBD2. This CDR3 is built from 16 residues. J was trimmed by 1 base and V by 3 bases; bases with no gene match: 4. The germline V gene has CDR1 LNHDA and CDR2 SQIVND (reference sequence). The CDR3 nucleotides read TGTGCCAGTAGTATCTTCCTAGCGGGAGGCACAGATACGCAGTATTTT. This codes for CASSIFLAGGTDTQYF.

In its sample, this clone was seen a few times. The chain is built from TRBV11-2 and TRBJ2-1; D uncertain. The CDR3 spans 14 residues. The germline gives CDR1 SGHAT, CDR2 FQNNGV. V lost 3 bases and J lost 5, with 11 bases in between. CDR3 residues: CASSLLPINNEQFF. The CDR3, as DNA: TGTGCCAGCAGCTTGCTCCCTATTAACAATGAGCAGTTCTTC. Full variable domain (outside the CDR3, taken from reference TRBV11-2 and TRBJ2-1): EAGVAQSPRYKIIEKRQSVAFWCNPISGHATLYWYQQILGQGPKLLIQFQNNGVVDDSQLPKDRFSAERLKGVDSTLKIQPAKLEDSAVYLCASSLLPINNEQFFGPGTRLTVL.

V usage is TRBV11-1 and J usage is TRBJ2-1; 9 bases are a match to TRBD1. This CDR3 comprises 15 residues. Germline CDR1 is SGHAT and CDR2 is FQDESV (reference sequence). V shed 7 bases, J shed 8 bases, and the junction held 12 bases outside the gene matches. In DNA, the CDR3 is TGTGCCAGCAACCGACCGGGACAGGGTTCGGATGAGCAGTTCTTC. Amino acid sequence: CASNRPGQGSDEQFF.

This chain joins TRBV18 and TRBJ2-5; 9 nucleotides align to TRBD2. Unmatched junction bases numbered 3, after V lost 4 bases and J lost 3 bases. The CDR3 is 14 residues long. Germline values: CDR1 KGHSH, CDR2 LQKENI. For the CDR3, the DNA is TGTGCCAGCTCACGGGCTAGCGGGAAAGAGACCCAGTACTTC. As protein: CASSRASGKETQYF.

The chain uses TRBV6-5 and TRBJ1-4, with D possibly TRBD1 on 6 matching bases. Looked up from germline, CDR1 is MNHEY and CDR2 is SVGAGI. This CDR3 has 12 residues. V lost 6 bases, J lost 7 bases, and 9 bases lay in between. CDR3 bases: TGTGCCAGCAGCGGGGACACTGAAAAACTGTTTTTT. The encoded protein is CASSGDTEKLFF.

The chain employs TRBV7-3 and TRBJ2-4; 10 bases are shared with TRBD2. Germline V lookup: CDR1 SGHTA, CDR2 FQGTGA. Trimming cost V 5 bases and J 5 bases; bases outside gene matches: 6. The CDR3 runs to 15 residues. This chain's CDR3 is CASSPSAGGQNIQYF. The DNA for the CDR3 is TGTGCCAGCAGCCCCTCAGCGGGAGGGCAAAACATTCAGTACTTC.

The chain has TRBV2 and TRBJ2-1; D ambiguous. The CDR3 is made up of 15 amino acids. Per germline, CDR1 SNHLY and CDR2 FYNNEI. Trimming took 3 bases from V and 0 from J, leaving 9 bases between them. CDR3 protein: CASSDPSLSYNEQFF. The DNA of the CDR3 is TGTGCCAGCAGTGATCCCTCTCTCTCCTACAATGAGCAGTTCTTC. Drawing the rest from reference TRBV2 and TRBJ2-1, the complete variable domain is EPEVTQTPSHQVTQMGQEVILRCVPISNHLYFYWYRQILGQKVEFLVSFYNNEISEKSEIFDDQFSVERPDGSNFTLKIRSTKLEDSAMYFCASSDPSLSYNEQFFGPGTRLTVL.